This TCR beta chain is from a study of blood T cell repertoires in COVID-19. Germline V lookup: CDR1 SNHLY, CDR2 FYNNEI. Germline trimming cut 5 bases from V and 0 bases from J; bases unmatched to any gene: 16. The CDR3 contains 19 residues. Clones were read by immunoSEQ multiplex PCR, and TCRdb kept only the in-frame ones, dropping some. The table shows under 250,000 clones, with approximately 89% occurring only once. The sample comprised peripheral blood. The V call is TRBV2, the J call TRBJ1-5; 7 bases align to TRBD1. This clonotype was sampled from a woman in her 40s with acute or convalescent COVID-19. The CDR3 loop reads CASSISTGTSLYSNQPQHF. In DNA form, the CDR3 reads TGTGCCAGCAGTATATCGACAGGGACTAGCCTATATAGCAATCAGCCCCAGCATTTT.